This T cell receptor beta chain was recorded in a study of blood T cells in healthy people across ages. General study results and limits: The diversity estimates, figures obtained from one million T cells, were considered underestimates.

Together with a sample-barcoded 5' primer, a J-beta primer mix was included in a second PCR lasting about 7 to 11 cycles. TCRdb recomputed calls from the 5' RACE reads with MiXCR, one row per CDR3 protein. The sample has 920,000 or so distinct CDR3 sequences, 45% seen once. This clonotype came up a few times. Its antigen is undetermined. The CDR3 sequence is 14 residues long. Germline assignment: CDR1 DFQATT and CDR2 SNEGSKA (reference sequence). V lost 5 bases, J lost 5 bases, and 6 bases stayed unmatched. Source material: blood. This chain links TRBV20-1 with TRBJ1-4, with TRBD1 identical over 9 bases. The clonotype originates from a woman between 55 and 75 years old in good health. The chain's CDR3 is CSADPGQGNEKLFF. CDR3 sequence (DNA): TGCAGTGCTGATCCGGGACAGGGAAATGAAAAACTGTTTTTT.